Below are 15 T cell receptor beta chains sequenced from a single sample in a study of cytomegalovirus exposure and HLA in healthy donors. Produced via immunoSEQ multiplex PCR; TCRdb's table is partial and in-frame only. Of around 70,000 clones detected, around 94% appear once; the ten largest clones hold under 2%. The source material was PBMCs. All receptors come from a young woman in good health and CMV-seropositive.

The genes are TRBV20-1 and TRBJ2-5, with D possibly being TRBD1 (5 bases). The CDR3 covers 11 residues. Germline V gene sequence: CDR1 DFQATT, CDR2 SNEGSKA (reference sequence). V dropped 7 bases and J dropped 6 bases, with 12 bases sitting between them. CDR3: CSGWGEKTQYF. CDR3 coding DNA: TGCAGTGGGTGGGGCGAGAAGACCCAGTACTTC.

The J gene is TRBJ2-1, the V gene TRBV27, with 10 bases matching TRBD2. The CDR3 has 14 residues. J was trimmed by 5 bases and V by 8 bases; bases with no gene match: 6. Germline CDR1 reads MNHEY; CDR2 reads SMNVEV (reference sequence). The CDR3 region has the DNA TGTGCCAGCGCGTTCCTAGCGGGGGACAATGAGCAGTTCTTC. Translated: CASAFLAGDNEQFF.

CDR3 region: CAWRGEGETQYF. The CDR3 DNA reads as TGTGCCTGGAGAGGCGAGGGAGAGACCCAGTACTTC. V is TRBV30 and J is TRBJ2-5; tentative D call: TRBD2 (5 bases). From germline, CDR1 is GTSNPN and CDR2 SVGIG (reference sequence). The CDR3 extends over 12 amino acids. Trimming took 3 bases from V and 4 from J, leaving 9 bases between them.

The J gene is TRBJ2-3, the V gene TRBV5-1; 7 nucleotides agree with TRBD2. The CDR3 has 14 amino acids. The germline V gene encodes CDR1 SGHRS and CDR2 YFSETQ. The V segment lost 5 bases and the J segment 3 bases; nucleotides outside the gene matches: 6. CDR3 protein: CASRVWEGTDTQYF. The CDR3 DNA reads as TGCGCCAGCAGAGTTTGGGAGGGAACAGATACGCAGTATTTT.

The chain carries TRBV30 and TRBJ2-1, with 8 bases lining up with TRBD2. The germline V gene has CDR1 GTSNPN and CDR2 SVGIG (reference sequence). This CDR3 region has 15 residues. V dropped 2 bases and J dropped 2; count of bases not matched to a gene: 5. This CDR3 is CAWSPGGATYNEQFF. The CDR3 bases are TGTGCCTGGAGTCCGGGGGGGGCTACCTACAATGAGCAGTTCTTC. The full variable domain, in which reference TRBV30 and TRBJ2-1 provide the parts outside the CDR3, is SQTIHQWPATLVQPVGSPLSLECTVEGTSNPNLYWYRQAAGRGLQLLFYSVGIGQISSEVPQNLSASRPQDRQFILSSKKLLLSDSGFYLCAWSPGGATYNEQFFGPGTRLTVL.

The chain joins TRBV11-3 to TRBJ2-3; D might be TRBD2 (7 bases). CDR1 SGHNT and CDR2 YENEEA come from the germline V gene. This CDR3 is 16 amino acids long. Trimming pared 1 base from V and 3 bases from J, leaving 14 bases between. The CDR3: CASSLGGGRGTDTQYF. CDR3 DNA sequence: TGTGCCAGCAGCTTAGGGGGGGGGCGCGGGACAGATACGCAGTATTTT.

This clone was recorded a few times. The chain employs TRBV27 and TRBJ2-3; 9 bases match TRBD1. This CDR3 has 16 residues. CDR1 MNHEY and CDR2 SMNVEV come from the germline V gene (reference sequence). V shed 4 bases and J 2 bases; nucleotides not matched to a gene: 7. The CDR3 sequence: CASSSGQGRYTDTQYF. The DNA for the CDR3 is TGTGCCAGCAGTTCGGGACAGGGCCGATACACAGATACGCAGTATTTT.

CDR3 DNA: TGCGCCAGCAGCCTACGACAGGGGCATAACACCGGGGAGCTGTTTTTT. This codes for CASSLRQGHNTGELFF. The rearrangement joins TRBV5-1 to TRBJ2-2, with 8 bases aligning to TRBD1. In germline, CDR1 is SGHRS, CDR2 YFSETQ. The CDR3 sequence is 16 residues long. The J segment lost 2 bases and the V segment lost 4 bases, leaving 7 bases of the junction unmatched.

CDR3 sequence reads: CASSLNSGNYGYTF. CDR3 nucleotide sequence: TGTGCCAGCAGTTTGAACTCGGGGAACTATGGCTACACCTTC. The rearrangement uses TRBV6-1 and TRBJ1-2; D gene ambiguous. Germline CDR1 is MNHNS and CDR2 is SASEGT. The CDR3 contains 14 residues. Deletions cut 5 bases from V and 2 bases from J, with 12 bases between.

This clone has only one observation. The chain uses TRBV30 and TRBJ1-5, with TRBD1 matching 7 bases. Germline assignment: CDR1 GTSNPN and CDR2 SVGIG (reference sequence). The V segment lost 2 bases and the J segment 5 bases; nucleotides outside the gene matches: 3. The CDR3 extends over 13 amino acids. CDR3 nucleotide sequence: TGTGCCTGGAGTAGACAGGGAGATCAGCCCCAGCATTTT. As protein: CAWSRQGDQPQHF.

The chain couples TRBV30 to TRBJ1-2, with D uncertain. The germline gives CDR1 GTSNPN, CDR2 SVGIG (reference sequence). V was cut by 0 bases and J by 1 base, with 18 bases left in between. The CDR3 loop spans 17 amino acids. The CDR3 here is CAWSVRLSRSFNYGYTF. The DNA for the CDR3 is TGTGCCTGGAGTGTACGTCTGTCCCGCAGTTTTAACTATGGCTACACCTTC.

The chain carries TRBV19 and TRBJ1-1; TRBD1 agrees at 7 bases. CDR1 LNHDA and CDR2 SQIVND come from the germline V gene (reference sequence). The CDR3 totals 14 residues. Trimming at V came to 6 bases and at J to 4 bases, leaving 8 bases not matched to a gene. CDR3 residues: CASSYQGDGTEAFF. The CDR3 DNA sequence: TGTGCCAGTAGCTACCAGGGGGATGGCACTGAAGCTTTCTTT.

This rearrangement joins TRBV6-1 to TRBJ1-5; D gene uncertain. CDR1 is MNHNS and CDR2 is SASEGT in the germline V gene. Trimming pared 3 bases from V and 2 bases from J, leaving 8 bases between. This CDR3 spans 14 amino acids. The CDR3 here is CASSDRRGNQPQHF. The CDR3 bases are TGTGCCAGCAGTGACAGGCGCGGCAATCAGCCCCAGCATTTT.

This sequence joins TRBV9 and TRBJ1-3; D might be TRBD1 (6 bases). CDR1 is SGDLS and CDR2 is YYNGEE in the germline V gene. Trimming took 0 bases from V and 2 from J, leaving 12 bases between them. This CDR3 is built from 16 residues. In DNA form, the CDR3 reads TGTGCCAGCAGCGTAGGTCAGGGGACCCCTGGAAACACCATATATTTT. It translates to CASSVGQGTPGNTIYF.

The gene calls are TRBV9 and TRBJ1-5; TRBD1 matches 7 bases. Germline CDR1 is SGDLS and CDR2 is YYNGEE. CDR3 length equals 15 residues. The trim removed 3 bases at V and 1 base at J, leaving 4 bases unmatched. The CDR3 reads CASSGTGESNQPQHF. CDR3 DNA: TGTGCCAGCAGCGGCACAGGGGAGAGCAATCAGCCCCAGCATTTT.